This entry lists 30 T cell receptor beta chains sequenced from one sample in a study of regulatory T cells in long-lasting Graves disease. According to the study, TCR beta libraries were built with iRepertoire HTBI primers and CDR3-region Arm-PCR. TCRdb analysed the multiplex PCR reads with MiXCR anew, one entry per CDR3 protein. The table lists 400,000 to 450,000 distinct CDR3 sequences, 23% of them singletons. Time point of the sample: persistent/refractory GD, antithyroid drugs over 5 years with positive TRAb. Isolated PBMC RNA provided the starting material for the TCR library. This specimen was peripheral blood mononuclear cells (PBMCs), taken when the disease was refractory, from a patient treated with antithyroid drugs. The receptors stem from a female donor with Graves disease.

This clonotype has at least ten counts. V and J are TRBV12-3 or TRBV12-4 and TRBJ2-5; D uncertain. V was trimmed by 5 bases and J by 5 bases, leaving 24 bases between them. The CDR3 contains 17 residues. CDR3 protein: CASSPAPTPAARETQYF. In DNA form, the CDR3 reads TGTGCCAGCAGTCCGGCGCCGACACCGGCAGCGAGGGAGACCCAGTACTTC.

This chain links TRBV20-1 with TRBJ2-4; 7 bases map to TRBD2. This CDR3 region has 14 residues. V trimming: 6 bases; J trimming: 7 bases; junction bases outside the gene matches: 12. Per the germline V gene, CDR1 is DFQATT and CDR2 is SNEGSKA (reference sequence). In DNA, the CDR3 is TGCAGTGCCATATTAGGGAGGGCCGGGAACATTCAGTACTTC. Translation gives CSAILGRAGNIQYF.

The sample holds a few counts of this clonotype. V is TRBV20-1 and J is TRBJ2-7; the D gene is possibly TRBD1 (5 bases). Per the germline V gene, CDR1 is DFQATT and CDR2 is SNEGSKA (reference sequence). V was pared by 0 bases and J by 4 bases, with 13 bases between. This CDR3 is built from 14 residues. This CDR3 reads CSAREHLQGYEQYF. CDR3 sequence (DNA): TGCAGTGCTAGAGAACATCTTCAGGGTTACGAGCAGTACTTC.

CDR3 sequence (DNA): TGTGCCAGCAGCCGACAGGGGACCACCGGGGAGCTGTTTTTT. Translating gives CASSRQGTTGELFF. V usage is TRBV14 and J usage is TRBJ2-2; 8 nucleotides agree with TRBD1. The junction had 2 bases not matched to a gene; V was cut back by 4 bases and J by 4 bases. The CDR3 is 14 amino acids. Germline V gives CDR1 SGHDN, CDR2 FVKESK.

In its sample, this clonotype was seen a few times. The genes are TRBV15 and TRBJ1-2, with 9 bases aligning to TRBD1. The length of the CDR3 is 16 residues. Germline V gives CDR1 LNHNV, CDR2 YYDKDF (reference sequence). V was pared by 3 bases and J by 4 bases, with 9 bases of the junction left unmatched. The CDR3 is CATSRDPTGGFYGYTF. The CDR3 region has the DNA TGTGCCACCAGCAGGGACCCGACAGGGGGGTTCTATGGCTACACCTTC.

The chain couples TRBV5-1 to TRBJ2-7; 7 nucleotides agree with TRBD2. The CDR3 is made up of 14 amino acids. CDR1 and CDR2 from the germline V gene are SGHRS and YFSETQ. Losses at the gene ends were 4 bases for V and 6 bases for J; bases not matched to a gene: 10. CDR3 loop: CASSTLASASEQYF. DNA for the CDR3: TGCGCCAGCAGCACACTAGCGAGCGCCAGCGAGCAGTACTTC.

This clonotype came up many times. The chain employs TRBV29-1 and TRBJ2-7; 7 nucleotides align to TRBD1. J gave up 3 bases and V 3 bases, and 14 bases lay outside the gene matches. CDR3 length: 16 amino acids. Looked up from germline, CDR1 is SQVTM and CDR2 is ANQGSEA. DNA for the CDR3: TGCAGCGTTGATCTTGTTGAGACAGGGAAGGACTACGAGCAGTACTTC. Translating it yields CSVDLVETGKDYEQYF.

In this sample, this clonotype turned up a few times. The rearrangement uses TRBV7-2 and TRBJ2-2; 14 nucleotides match TRBD2. In germline, CDR1 is SGHTA, CDR2 FQGNSA. This CDR3 contains 17 residues. Losses at the gene ends were 5 bases for V and 5 bases for J; bases not matched to a gene: 7. Here the CDR3 DNA reads TGTGCCAGCAGCCCGGGACTAGCGGGAGTGATAACCGGGGAGCTGTTTTTT. The encoded protein is CASSPGLAGVITGELFF.

A remark on this clonotype: This may be a read error: a much more frequent sequence differs by one nucleotide. It is likely a read error, because the conserved phenylalanine at the end of the CDR3 is missing. The rearrangement joins TRBV2 to TRBJ1-2; no reliable D call. Germline assignment: CDR1 SNHLY and CDR2 FYNNEI. This CDR3 spans 12 amino acids. The CDR3 loop is CSSHSPTYGYTL. For the CDR3, the DNA is TGTTCCTCGCATTCCCCGACCTATGGCTACACCTTA.

The rearrangement joins TRBV7-2 to TRBJ2-7; TRBD2 aligns across 10 bases. CDR1 is SGHTA and CDR2 is FQGNSA in the germline V gene. J was trimmed by 6 bases and V by 2 bases; bases with no gene match: 4. The CDR3 length is 14 residues. This CDR3 reads CASSLRLAGAEQYF. The CDR3 DNA is TGTGCCAGCAGCTTAAGGCTAGCGGGAGCCGAGCAGTACTTC.

The V and J genes are TRBV25-1 and TRBJ1-2; the match to TRBD1 covers 7 bases. This CDR3 is 14 amino acids long. Germline values: CDR1 MGHDK, CDR2 SYGVNS. Trimming took 4 bases from V and 4 from J; bases not matched to a gene: 6. The CDR3 nucleotides are TGTGCCAGCAGTGGACAGGGATTCGTCTATGGCTACACCTTC. Its translation: CASSGQGFVYGYTF.

This clonotype has more than one count but fewer than ten. V gene TRBV24-1 combines with J gene TRBJ2-3; D remains ambiguous. Germline CDR1 KGHDR, CDR2 SFDVKD. With 4 bases removed from V and 0 bases from J, the gap between germline ends came to 10 bases. This CDR3 contains 15 residues. The CDR3 DNA is TGTGCCACCAGTGACGGTCCCACCAGCACAGATACGCAGTATTTT. This translates into CATSDGPTSTDTQYF.

The chain recombines TRBV20-1 with TRBJ1-6; D is perhaps TRBD1 (6 bases). This CDR3 is built from 15 residues. V lost 1 base and J lost 8, with 15 bases in between. Germline lookup yields CDR1 DFQATT and CDR2 SNEGSKA (reference sequence). CDR3 region: CSARVSGKGDSPLHF. Here the CDR3 DNA reads TGCAGTGCTAGAGTATCAGGGAAGGGGGATTCACCCCTCCACTTT.

This clonotype showed up just a few times. The chain employs TRBV3-1 and TRBJ1-2, with D uncertain. The CDR3 runs 16 residues. V was trimmed by 0 bases and J by 0 bases, leaving 11 bases between them. Germline values: CDR1 LGHDT, CDR2 YNNKEL (reference sequence). In DNA form, the CDR3 reads TGTGCCAGCAGCCAAGATTGGCAGGCCACTAACTATGGCTACACCTTC. Its translation: CASSQDWQATNYGYTF. The full variable domain, completed using reference TRBV3-1 and TRBJ1-2, is DTAVSQTPKYLVTQMGNDKSIKCEQNLGHDTMYWYKQDSKKFLKIMFSYNNKELIINETVPNRFSPKSPDKAHLNLHINSLELGDSAVYFCASSQDWQATNYGYTFGSGTRLTVV.

In this sample, this clonotype turned up a few times. The chain links TRBV2 to TRBJ2-5, with a tentative D call TRBD1 (5 bases). CDR1 is SNHLY, CDR2 FYNNEI, per germline. The V gene lost 6 bases and the J gene lost 4 bases, with 12 bases spanning the gap. This CDR3 region has 13 residues. DNA for the CDR3: TGTGCCAGCAGCTCAAGACAGATAGAGACCCAGTACTTC. This codes for CASSSRQIETQYF.

This clonotype came up many times. CDR3 sequence (DNA): TGCAGCGTTGTACTAGCGGGAGCAAATGAGCAGTTCTTC. The encoded protein is CSVVLAGANEQFF. The gene calls are TRBV29-1 and TRBJ2-1; 11 bases match TRBD2. Germline-derived CDR1 and CDR2 are SQVTM and ANQGSEA. V lost 4 bases to trimming and J lost 7 bases; unmatched junction nucleotides: 3. The length of the CDR3 is 13 residues.

This clonotype was observed at least ten times. This chain links TRBV2 with TRBJ2-7; D not resolved. This CDR3 has 13 residues. Between the trimmed V and J ends, which lost 4 bases and 1 base, there was a span of 8 bases. CDR1 and CDR2 from the germline V gene are SNHLY and FYNNEI. As DNA, the CDR3 is TGTGCCAGCAGTGGGGCTCGATCCTACGAGCAGTACTTC. Translating it yields CASSGARSYEQYF.

V usage is TRBV7-9 and J usage is TRBJ2-7; 7 nucleotides line up with TRBD1. The length of the CDR3 is 14 residues. Per the germline V gene, CDR1 is SEHNR and CDR2 is FQNEAQ (reference sequence). J lost 4 bases, V lost 4 bases, and 7 bases had no gene match. DNA for the CDR3: TGTGCCAGCAGCTCGAGGGGGCTAGGTTACGAGCAGTACTTC. This translates into CASSSRGLGYEQYF.

V is TRBV19 and J is TRBJ1-4; 12 positions match TRBD1. The germline gives CDR1 LNHDA, CDR2 SQIVND (reference sequence). The length of the CDR3 is 14 residues. With V trimmed by 3 bases and J by 10 bases, 3 bases remained unmatched. CDR3 DNA sequence: TGTGCCAGTAGTATCGGGACAGGGGGCAGAAAACTGTTTTTT. Translated, it gives CASSIGTGGRKLFF.

This clonotype turned up a few times. The rearrangement uses TRBV29-1 and TRBJ2-7; a weak D match, TRBD1 (6 bases). V lost 6 bases and J lost 6, with 15 bases in between. The CDR3 is 12 residues long. Germline V gives CDR1 SQVTM, CDR2 ANQGSEA. CDR3 sequence: CSVGTINGEQYF. The CDR3 nucleotides read TGCAGCGTGGGGACAATTAATGGCGAGCAGTACTTC.

CDR3 residues: CASSLAGPRSETQYF. CDR3 in DNA: TGTGCCAGCAGCTTGGCAGGTCCCAGATCGGAGACCCAGTACTTC. V is TRBV5-4 and J is TRBJ2-5; D gene unclear. This CDR3 comprises 15 residues. The ends were cut back, 0 bases at V and 5 bases at J, with 14 bases in the middle. Germline values: CDR1 SGHNT, CDR2 YYREEE (reference sequence).

At least ten counts were recorded for this clonotype. The chain combines TRBV11-1 with TRBJ1-1, with a weak D call TRBD1 (6 bases). V was clipped by 2 bases and J by 7 bases, with 17 bases between them. The CDR3 is made up of 15 amino acids. The germline gives CDR1 SGHAT, CDR2 FQDESV (reference sequence). This chain's CDR3 is CASSLSPQGWGEAFF. The CDR3 DNA is TGTGCCAGCAGCTTAAGCCCACAGGGATGGGGTGAAGCTTTCTTT.

This clonotype was observed a few times. CDR3 sequence (DNA): TGTGCCTGGAGTGATGGGGCAGAGAACACTGAAGCTTTCTTT. Translated, it gives CAWSDGAENTEAFF. This rearrangement joins TRBV30 to TRBJ1-1, with D possibly being TRBD1 (5 bases). V lost 1 base and J lost 1, with 10 bases in between. Germline-derived CDR1 and CDR2 are GTSNPN and SVGIG (reference sequence). The CDR3 extends over 14 amino acids.

This clonotype was observed at least ten times. The chain combines TRBV10-3 with TRBJ2-5; no clear D. The germline V and J ends were trimmed by 7 bases and 5 bases, with 17 bases remaining between them. The germline CDR1 and CDR2 sequences are ENHRY and SYGVKD. The CDR3 sequence is 14 residues long. As DNA, the CDR3 is TGTGCCATCAAGCCGACGGGTTTCGGGGAGACCCAGTACTTC. This sequence encodes CAIKPTGFGETQYF.

In this sample, this clonotype turned up a few times. The chain's CDR3 is CASSFKEKLFF. Written as DNA, the CDR3 is TGTGCCAGCAGCTTTAAGGAAAAACTGTTTTTT. V is TRBV7-9 and J is TRBJ1-4; D call uncertain. The CDR3 length is 11 residues. CDR1 and CDR2 from the germline V gene are SEHNR and FQNEAQ (reference sequence). V gave up 3 bases and J gave up 8 bases, with 4 bases separating them.

The CDR3 region is CASSFAGDGYTF. As DNA, the CDR3 is TGTGCCAGCAGCTTCGCAGGGGATGGCTACACCTTC. This chain joins TRBV7-2 and TRBJ1-2, with D perhaps matching TRBD1 (6 bases). The CDR3 is 12 amino acids. Germline CDR1 is SGHTA and CDR2 is FQGNSA. V lost 3 bases, J lost 6 bases, and 8 bases lay in between.

Comment on this clonotype: The junction departs from germline at one end; a sequencing error may be responsible. The chain couples TRBV5-1 to TRBJ1-4, with D possibly being TRBD1 (5 bases). The CDR3 has 16 residues. The germline gives CDR1 SGHRS, CDR2 YFSETQ. The CDR3 nucleotides are TGCACCAGCAGTATAGGGACCTACTCTCCGGATGAAAAACTGTTTTTT. Amino acids: CTSSIGTYSPDEKLFF.

The chain has TRBV7-3 and TRBJ2-7; the D gene is possibly TRBD1 (5 bases). Germline lookup yields CDR1 SGHTA and CDR2 FQGTGA. V gave up 7 bases and J gave up 3 bases, with 16 bases separating them. CDR3 size: 14 residues. The CDR3 region has the DNA TGTGCCAGCACCGCCAGGGCCGGCTACTACGAGCAGTACTTC. As protein: CASTARAGYYEQYF.

This clonotype has only a few counts. The rearrangement joins TRBV20-1 to TRBJ2-5; perhaps D is TRBD1 or TRBD2 (5 bases each). The CDR3 runs to 13 residues. The V end was cut by 4 bases, the J end by 1 base, with 10 bases between. CDR1 and CDR2 (germline): DFQATT, SNEGSKA (reference sequence). DNA of the CDR3: TGCAGTGCTATTTGGGGGTTCCAAGAGACCCAGTACTTC. Protein product: CSAIWGFQETQYF.

This rearrangement joins TRBV5-1 to TRBJ1-1; 7 bases match TRBD1. This CDR3 has 19 amino acids. V shed 4 bases, J shed 5 bases, and the junction held 23 bases outside the gene matches. The germline gives CDR1 SGHRS, CDR2 YFSETQ. Written as DNA, the CDR3 is TGCGCCAGCAGCCTACGGGGAGGGGGCGGGTCAGGAGCGAGTACTGAAGCTTTCTTT. This sequence encodes CASSLRGGGGSGASTEAFF. Drawing the rest from reference TRBV5-1 and TRBJ1-1, the complete variable domain is KAGVTQTPRYLIKTRGQQVTLSCSPISGHRSVSWYQQTPGQGLQFLFEYFSETQRNKGNFPGRFSGRQFSNSRSEMNVSTLELGDSALYLCASSLRGGGGSGASTEAFFGQGTRLTVV.